Many counts were recorded for the clone carrying this T cell receptor (beta chain). Its cognate antigen is unknown. The record originates from a study of CD8 T cells in ankylosing spondylitis. The study's findings and limits: Disease-linked clones were reportedly significantly enriched in matched ankylosing spondylitis synovial fluid. Apparently characteristic of ankylosing spondylitis blood was a TCR beta motif (about 8 highly homologous variants). With a CD8+ phenotype, disease-linked clones were relatively rare in peripheral blood.

The CDR3 loop spans 15 amino acids. The V gene lost 1 base and the J gene lost 0 bases, with 11 bases spanning the gap. CDR1 and CDR2 (germline): SGHKS, YYEKEE (reference sequence). Making the TCR beta libraries involved quantitative 5'-RACE with molecular barcodes. MiXCR, run by TCRdb on the 5' RACE reads, gives a single entry per CDR3 protein. The table records roughly 470,000 distinct CDR3 sequences, about 25% of them present only once. The specimen was blood, either unsorted or a sorted T cell fraction (not recorded which). This receptor was taken from a male donor with ankylosing spondylitis. The chain couples TRBV5-5 to TRBJ2-7; no definite D call. The CDR3 DNA reads as TGTGCCAGCAGCTTGATAGGCACCAGCTCCTACGAGCAGTACTTC. Translation gives CASSLIGTSSYEQYF.